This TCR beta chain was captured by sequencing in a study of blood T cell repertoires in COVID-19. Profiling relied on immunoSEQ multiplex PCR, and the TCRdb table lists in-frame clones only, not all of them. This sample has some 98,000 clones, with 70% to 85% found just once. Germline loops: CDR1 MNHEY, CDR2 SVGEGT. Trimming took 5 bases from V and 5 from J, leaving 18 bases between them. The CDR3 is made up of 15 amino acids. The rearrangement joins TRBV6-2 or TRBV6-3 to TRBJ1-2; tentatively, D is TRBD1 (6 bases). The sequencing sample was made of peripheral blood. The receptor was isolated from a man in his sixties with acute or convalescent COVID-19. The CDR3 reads CASSTYLQGMYGYTF. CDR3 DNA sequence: TGTGCCAGCAGTACCTACCTACAGGGAATGTATGGCTACACCTTC.